Given below is one T cell receptor beta chain in context. This sample was taken from a study of blood T cell repertoires in COVID-19. In the study overall: Material from acute and convalescent COVID-19 was sourced from the United States, Italy and Spain.

J lost 4 bases, V lost 0 bases, and 6 bases had no gene match. The germline V gene encodes CDR1 SGHTS and CDR2 YDEGEE. This CDR3 spans 17 amino acids. The method was immunoSEQ multiplex PCR; TCRdb's version includes in-frame clones alone and lacks a portion of them. The repertoire holds around 130,000 clones, with roughly 90% as singletons. The TCR was taken from a man aged 70 or older with active COVID-19. Material: peripheral blood. The chain carries TRBV5-8 and TRBJ1-5; 11 nucleotides agree with TRBD1. The CDR3 protein is CASSLGDRGAPNQPQHF. CDR3 DNA: TGTGCCAGCAGCTTGGGGGACAGGGGGGCCCCTAATCAGCCCCAGCATTTT.